A selection of T cell receptor beta chains follows, all from one sample in a study of human CD8 memory T cell subsets. From its re-call of the 5' RACE reads, TCRdb lists each CDR3 protein once, without DNA. This repertoire includes about 10,000 distinct CDR3 sequences. The sequencing sample was made of CD8+ T cells from PBMCs. The receptors come from a human donor in good health. CDR3s include the opening cysteine and the closing phenylalanine or tryptophan. Each record gives: clone size, V gene, J gene, CDR3 protein. Clone sizes are given selectively: once, few, many, or a class where the clone is expanded.

clone_size: -
v_call: TRBV7-3
j_call: TRBJ2-2
cdr3_aa: CASSLLVTGELFF

clone_size: -
v_call: TRBV6-6
j_call: TRBJ2-1
cdr3_aa: CASDTSRGSYNEQFF

clone_size: -
v_call: TRBV27
j_call: TRBJ1-5
cdr3_aa: CASSSANQPQHF

clone_size: -
v_call: TRBV7-6
j_call: TRBJ1-3
cdr3_aa: CASSGGQFGNTIYF

clone_size: -
v_call: TRBV5-6
j_call: TRBJ2-1
cdr3_aa: CASSSLAGDSEQFF

clone_size: -
v_call: TRBV20-1
j_call: TRBJ1-6
cdr3_aa: CSARDRTDGAYNSPLHF

clone_size: -
v_call: TRBV6-2/TRBV6-3
j_call: TRBJ2-7
cdr3_aa: CASEGSSYEQYF

clone_size: -
v_call: TRBV28
j_call: TRBJ2-3
cdr3_aa: CASSQGRAPYTDTQYF

clone_size: -
v_call: TRBV6-2/TRBV6-3
j_call: TRBJ1-1
cdr3_aa: CASSYGGLTEAFF

clone_size: medium-sized
v_call: TRBV19
j_call: TRBJ2-2
cdr3_aa: CASSPYHRGPAGELFF

clone_size: -
v_call: TRBV11-2
j_call: TRBJ1-2
cdr3_aa: CASSLGTGNYGYTF

clone_size: -
v_call: TRBV5-6
j_call: TRBJ2-7
cdr3_aa: CASSSPGTGDYEQYF

clone_size: -
v_call: TRBV6-2/TRBV6-3
j_call: TRBJ1-5
cdr3_aa: CASRMTGGNQPQHF

clone_size: -
v_call: TRBV6-5
j_call: TRBJ2-7
cdr3_aa: CASSYQTGTGAYEQYF

clone_size: -
v_call: TRBV3-1
j_call: TRBJ2-3
cdr3_aa: CASSQRTSIDTQYF

clone_size: -
v_call: TRBV2
j_call: TRBJ2-7
cdr3_aa: CASRPGTSGLPSYEQYF

clone_size: -
v_call: TRBV28
j_call: TRBJ2-7
cdr3_aa: CASRGTVPYEQYF

clone_size: -
v_call: TRBV5-1
j_call: TRBJ2-3
cdr3_aa: CASSPRNPTDTQYF

clone_size: -
v_call: TRBV20-1
j_call: TRBJ1-2
cdr3_aa: CSARDEASWGYTF

clone_size: large
v_call: TRBV5-5
j_call: TRBJ1-1
cdr3_aa: CASSLTLMVSEAFF

clone_size: large
v_call: TRBV7-8
j_call: TRBJ2-7
cdr3_aa: CASLAGAAGREQYF

clone_size: -
v_call: TRBV28
j_call: TRBJ2-2
cdr3_aa: CASRGTGGTGELFF

clone_size: medium-sized
v_call: TRBV14
j_call: TRBJ2-7
cdr3_aa: CASSQGAGPYEQYF

clone_size: -
v_call: TRBV4-1
j_call: TRBJ1-2
cdr3_aa: CASSQVLTGYNYGYTF

clone_size: -
v_call: TRBV28
j_call: TRBJ2-7
cdr3_aa: CASSFSGTGWYEQYF

clone_size: -
v_call: TRBV28
j_call: TRBJ2-1
cdr3_aa: CASSFNGQSSYNEQFF

clone_size: -
v_call: TRBV11-3
j_call: TRBJ2-2
cdr3_aa: CASSPPRTGRHTGELFF

clone_size: -
v_call: TRBV28
j_call: TRBJ2-3
cdr3_aa: CASSSSVGTGGRTDTQYF

clone_size: -
v_call: TRBV7-9
j_call: TRBJ1-1
cdr3_aa: CASRPKQGGEAFF

clone_size: -
v_call: TRBV13
j_call: TRBJ1-3
cdr3_aa: CASSGGPRNTIYF

clone_size: -
v_call: TRBV12-3/TRBV12-4
j_call: TRBJ1-4
cdr3_aa: CASSLGRQSNEKLFF

clone_size: -
v_call: TRBV15
j_call: TRBJ1-6
cdr3_aa: CATSRENSPLHF

clone_size: -
v_call: TRBV29-1
j_call: TRBJ2-2
cdr3_aa: CSVEEGRNTGELFF

clone_size: -
v_call: TRBV6-5
j_call: TRBJ2-1
cdr3_aa: CASSSASGVSYNEQFF

clone_size: -
v_call: TRBV3-1
j_call: TRBJ2-3
cdr3_aa: CASSRPLGGGGARDTQYF

clone_size: -
v_call: TRBV11-2
j_call: TRBJ2-3
cdr3_aa: CASSLTVTGLTDTQYF

clone_size: large
v_call: TRBV15
j_call: TRBJ1-1
cdr3_aa: CATSRETDNMNTEAFF

clone_size: -
v_call: TRBV5-4
j_call: TRBJ2-1
cdr3_aa: CASSSNPRGGSYNEQFF

clone_size: medium-sized
v_call: TRBV29-1
j_call: TRBJ1-1
cdr3_aa: CSVDFTDLDTEAFF

clone_size: -
v_call: TRBV9
j_call: TRBJ2-2
cdr3_aa: CASSVGVATGELFF

clone_size: -
v_call: TRBV23-1
j_call: TRBJ1-1
cdr3_aa: CVDSQSEAGVGTEAFF

clone_size: -
v_call: TRBV6-1
j_call: TRBJ2-1
cdr3_aa: CASRLPGQVTNEQFF